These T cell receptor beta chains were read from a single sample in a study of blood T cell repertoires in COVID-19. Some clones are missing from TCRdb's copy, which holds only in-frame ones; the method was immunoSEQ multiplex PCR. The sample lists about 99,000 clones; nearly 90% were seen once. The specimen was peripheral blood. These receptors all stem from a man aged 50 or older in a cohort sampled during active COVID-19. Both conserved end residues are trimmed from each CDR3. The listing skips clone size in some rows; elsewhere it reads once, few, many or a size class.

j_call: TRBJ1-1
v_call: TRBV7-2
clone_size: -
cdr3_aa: ASSSGGGVDTEAF

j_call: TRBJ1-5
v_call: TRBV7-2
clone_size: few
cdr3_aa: ASTSPNQPQH

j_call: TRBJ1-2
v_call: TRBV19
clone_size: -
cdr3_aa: ASSISAGRGGYT

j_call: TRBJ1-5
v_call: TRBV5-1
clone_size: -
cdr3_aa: ASSADGTRPQH

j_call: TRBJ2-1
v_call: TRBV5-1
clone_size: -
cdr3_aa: ASSLEAFGGEQF

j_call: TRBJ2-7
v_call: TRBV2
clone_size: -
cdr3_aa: ASRRRTGRPYEQY

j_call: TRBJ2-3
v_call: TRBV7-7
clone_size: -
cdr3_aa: ASSPGLPTDTQY

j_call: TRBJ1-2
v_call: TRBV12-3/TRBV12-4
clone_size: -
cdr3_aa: ASRSTGGYGYT

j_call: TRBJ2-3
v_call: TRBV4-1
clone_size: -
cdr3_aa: ASSQVGTTRTDTQY

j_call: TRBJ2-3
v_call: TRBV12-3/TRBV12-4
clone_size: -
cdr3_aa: ASKGDTQY

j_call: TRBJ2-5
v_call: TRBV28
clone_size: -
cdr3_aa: ASSFTLAGSKTQY

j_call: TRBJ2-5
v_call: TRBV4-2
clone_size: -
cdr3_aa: ASSQEDWETQY

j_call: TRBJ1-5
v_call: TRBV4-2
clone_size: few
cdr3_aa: ASSQRAGDQPQH

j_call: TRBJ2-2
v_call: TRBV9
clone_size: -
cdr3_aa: ASSITGGSGNGGELF

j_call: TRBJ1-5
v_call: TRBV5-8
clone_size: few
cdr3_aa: ASSRRQGGNQPQH

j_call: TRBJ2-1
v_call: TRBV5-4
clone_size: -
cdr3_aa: ASSSTGKGLNEQF

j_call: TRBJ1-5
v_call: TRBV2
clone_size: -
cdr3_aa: ASNPPRGPQH

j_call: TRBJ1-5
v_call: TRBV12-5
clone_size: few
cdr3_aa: ASGLGTGIYQPQH

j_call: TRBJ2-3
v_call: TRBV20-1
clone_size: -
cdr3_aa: SAGLPDTQY

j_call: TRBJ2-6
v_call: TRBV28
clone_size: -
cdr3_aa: ASRLLTSSGANVLT

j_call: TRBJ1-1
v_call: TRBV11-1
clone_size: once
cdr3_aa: ASSDKTGGEAF

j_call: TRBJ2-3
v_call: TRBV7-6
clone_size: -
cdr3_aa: ASSLQATDTQY

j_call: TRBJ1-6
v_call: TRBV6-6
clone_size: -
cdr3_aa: ASSYSGRGDSPLH

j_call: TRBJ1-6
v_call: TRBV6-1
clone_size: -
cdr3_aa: ASSEVKGVEAPLH

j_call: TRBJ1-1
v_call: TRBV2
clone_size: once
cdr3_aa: ASRGPGHANTEAF

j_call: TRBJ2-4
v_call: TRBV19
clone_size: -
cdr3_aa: ASSIGLAKNIQY

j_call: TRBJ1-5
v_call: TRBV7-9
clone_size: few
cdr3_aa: ASSLGQDSNQPQH

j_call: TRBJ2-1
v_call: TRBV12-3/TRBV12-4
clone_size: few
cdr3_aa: ASSLRQGRQF

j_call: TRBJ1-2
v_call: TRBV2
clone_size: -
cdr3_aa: ASVDRNYGYT

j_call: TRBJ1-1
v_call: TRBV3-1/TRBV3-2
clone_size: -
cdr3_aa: ASSPKPPRAHESYTEAF

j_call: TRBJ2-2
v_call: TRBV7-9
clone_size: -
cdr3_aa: ASSLLAGPTGELF

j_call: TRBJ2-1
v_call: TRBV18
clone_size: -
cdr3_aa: ASSPRSMPSGNEQF

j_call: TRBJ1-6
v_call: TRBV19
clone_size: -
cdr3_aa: ASSITPGYNSPLH

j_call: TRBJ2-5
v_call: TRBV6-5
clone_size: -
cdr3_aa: ASTEETQY

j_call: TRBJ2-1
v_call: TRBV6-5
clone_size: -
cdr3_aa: ASSYSAGYNEQF

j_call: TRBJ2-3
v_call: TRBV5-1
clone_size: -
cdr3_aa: ASSLGLAGWQTDTQY

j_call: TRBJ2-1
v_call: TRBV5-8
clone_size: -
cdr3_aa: ASSPRTSGGNEQF

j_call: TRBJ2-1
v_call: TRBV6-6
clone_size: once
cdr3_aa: ASSYEARGSNEQF

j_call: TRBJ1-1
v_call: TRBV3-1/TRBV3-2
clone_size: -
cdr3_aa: ASSSGKRSYTEAF

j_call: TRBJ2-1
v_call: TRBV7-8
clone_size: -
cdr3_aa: ASSARTGGSSNEQF

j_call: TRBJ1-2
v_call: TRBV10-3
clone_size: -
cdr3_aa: AISEGRGKSNYGYT

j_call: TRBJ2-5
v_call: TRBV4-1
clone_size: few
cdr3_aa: ASSQQTGRETQY

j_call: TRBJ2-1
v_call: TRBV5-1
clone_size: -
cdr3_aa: ASLQGPTYNEQF

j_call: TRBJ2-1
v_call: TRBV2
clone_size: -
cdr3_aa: ASSETGLAGSSYNEQF

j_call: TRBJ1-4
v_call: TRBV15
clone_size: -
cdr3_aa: ATRLQGAEVTNEKLF

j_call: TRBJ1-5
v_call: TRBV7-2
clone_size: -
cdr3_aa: ASSERQGRSQPQH

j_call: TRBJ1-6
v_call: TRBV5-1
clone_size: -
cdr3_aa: ASSLRESSYNSPLH

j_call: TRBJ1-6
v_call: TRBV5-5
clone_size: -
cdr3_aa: ASSRDRGNSPLH

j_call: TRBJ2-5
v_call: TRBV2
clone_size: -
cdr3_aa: ASRNRAQETQY

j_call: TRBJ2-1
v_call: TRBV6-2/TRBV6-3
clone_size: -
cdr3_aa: ASSDGQGDYNEQF

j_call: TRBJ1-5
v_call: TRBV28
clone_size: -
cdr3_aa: ASSTGTGGSNQPQH

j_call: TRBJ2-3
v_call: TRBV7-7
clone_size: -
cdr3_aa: ASSLRGGDDTQY

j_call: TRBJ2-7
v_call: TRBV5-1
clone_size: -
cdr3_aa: ASSSGLAGHTNHEQY

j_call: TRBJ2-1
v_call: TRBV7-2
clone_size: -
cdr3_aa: ASNRHLPATPSSYNEQF

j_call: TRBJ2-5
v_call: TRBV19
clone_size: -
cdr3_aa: ASSPGVRETQY

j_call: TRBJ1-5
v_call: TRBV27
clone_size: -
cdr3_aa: ASRLAGDRGLQPQH

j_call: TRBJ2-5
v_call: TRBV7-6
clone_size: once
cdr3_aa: ASSAAARETQY

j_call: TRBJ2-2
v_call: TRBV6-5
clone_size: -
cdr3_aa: ASSIAGANTGELF

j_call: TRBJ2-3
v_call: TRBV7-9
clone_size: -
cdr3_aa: ASSLRQGNTDTQY

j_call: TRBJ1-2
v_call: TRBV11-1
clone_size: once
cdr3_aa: ASSPQGRYGYT